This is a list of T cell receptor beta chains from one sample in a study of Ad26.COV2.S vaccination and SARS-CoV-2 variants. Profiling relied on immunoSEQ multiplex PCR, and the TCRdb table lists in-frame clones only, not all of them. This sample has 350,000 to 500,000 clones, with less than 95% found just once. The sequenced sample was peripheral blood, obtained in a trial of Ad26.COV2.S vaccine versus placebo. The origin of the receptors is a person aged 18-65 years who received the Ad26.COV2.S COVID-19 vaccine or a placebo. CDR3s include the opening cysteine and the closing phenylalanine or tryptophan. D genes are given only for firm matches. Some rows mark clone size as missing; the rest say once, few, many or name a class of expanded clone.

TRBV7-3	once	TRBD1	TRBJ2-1	TGTGCCAGCAGCCGTCAGGGGGCGAGCTCCTACAATGAGCAGTTCTTC	CASSRQGASSYNEQFF
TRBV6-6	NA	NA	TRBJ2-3	TGTGCCAGCAGGGAGGAGGGTACGCAGTATTTT	CASREEGTQYF
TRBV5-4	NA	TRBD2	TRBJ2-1	TGTGCCGCCGGGAGGGCCGTGGAGCAGTTCTTC	CAAGRAVEQFF
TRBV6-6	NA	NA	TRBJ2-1	TGTGCCAGCAGTTACGCTTTATACCATGAGCAGTTCTTC	CASSYALYHEQFF
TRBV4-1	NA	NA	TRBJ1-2	TGCGCCAGCAGCCAAGATGGTTGGGGCTACACCTTC	CASSQDGWGYTF
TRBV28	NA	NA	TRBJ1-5	TGTGCCAGCAGTTTATTCCCCTCAGGCAATCAGCCCCAGCATTTT	CASSLFPSGNQPQHF
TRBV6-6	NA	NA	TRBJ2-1	TGTGCCAGCAGCCTCAGGTCTCCAAGGACAGTCAATGAGCAGTTCTTC	CASSLRSPRTVNEQFF
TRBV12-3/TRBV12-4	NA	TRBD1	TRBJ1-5	TGTGCCAGCTCGACAGGGAACAATCAGCCCCAGCATTTT	CASSTGNNQPQHF
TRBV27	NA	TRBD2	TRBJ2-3	TGTGCCAGCAGTCCCTGGACTAGCGGGGACCCGGGCCCAGATACGCAGTATTTT	CASSPWTSGDPGPDTQYF
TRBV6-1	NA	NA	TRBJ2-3	TGTGCCAGCAGTGAAGTGGCTAGCGAGAGCACAGATACGCAGTATTTT	CASSEVASESTDTQYF
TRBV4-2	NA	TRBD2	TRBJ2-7	TGTGCCAGCAGCCAAGGTGTACGGGAGGGATCCTACGAGCAGTACTTC	CASSQGVREGSYEQYF
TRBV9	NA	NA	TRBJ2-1	TGTGCCAGCAGCTCAACTAGTTCGCTGCACAATGAGCAGTTCTTC	CASSSTSSLHNEQFF
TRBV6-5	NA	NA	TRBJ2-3	TGTGCCAGCAGTTCGAACAAGAAGACAGATACGCAGTATTTT	CASSSNKKTDTQYF
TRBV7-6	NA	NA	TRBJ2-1	TGTGCCAGCAGCTTACAGGGACGGGGGCAATACAATGAGCAGTTCTTC	CASSLQGRGQYNEQFF
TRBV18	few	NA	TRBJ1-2	TGTGCCAGCTCACCAATCGGGCTCTCGAGGGAGGGCTACACCTTC	CASSPIGLSREGYTF
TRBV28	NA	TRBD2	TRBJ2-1	TGTGCCAGCAGTTTATATTCCACAGACTTAGCGGGCCTAAGGTACTACAATGAGCAGTTCTTC	CASSLYSTDLAGLRYYNEQFF
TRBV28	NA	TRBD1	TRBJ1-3	TGTGCCAGCAGCCCAGGGGGTTCTGGAAACACCATATATTTT	CASSPGGSGNTIYF
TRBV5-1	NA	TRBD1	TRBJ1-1	TGCGCCAGCAGCAAAGACAGGGGGACGGGCACTGAAGCTTTCTTT	CASSKDRGTGTEAFF
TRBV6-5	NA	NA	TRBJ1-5	TGTGCCAGCAGAGCCGGGGGACCTGATCAGCCCCAGCATTTT	CASRAGGPDQPQHF
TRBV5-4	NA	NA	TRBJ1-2	TGTGCCAGCAGCTTGAATTTAGGGGGGAACTATGGCTACACCTTC	CASSLNLGGNYGYTF
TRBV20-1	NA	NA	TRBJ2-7	TGCAGTGCTAGTAAAGGGCCCTACGAGCAGTACTTC	CSASKGPYEQYF